Presented here are 9 T cell receptor beta chains from one specimen sequenced in a study of T cells expressing NK-cell markers. TCRdb processed the 5' RACE reads again and assigns one entry to each CDR3 protein, with no DNA. Its clone listing holds around 3,000 distinct CDR3 sequences. What was sequenced was blood T cells: a sorted CD56 or NKG2C T cell subset, CD4+ or CD8+ T cells, or bulk PBMC T cells (not recorded which). These receptors originate from a woman aged 18-35 years in good health.

The chain employs TRBV20-1 and TRBJ2-1; the D call from TCRdb, TRBD2, cannot be confirmed without DNA. The CDR3 has 14 residues. The germline CDR1 and CDR2 sequences are DFQATT and SNEGSKA (reference sequence). This CDR3 reads CSALGLGDFNEQFF.

The J gene is TRBJ1-1, the V gene TRBV27; TCRdb reports TRBD1, a call that lacks DNA to check it against. The CDR3 is made up of 14 amino acids. The germline V gene encodes CDR1 MNHEY and CDR2 SMNVEV (reference sequence). The CDR3 spells CASSSQGGNTEAFF.

The rearrangement links TRBV20-1 to TRBJ2-5; as DNA is missing, the TRBD2 call by TCRdb cannot be tested. In germline, CDR1 is DFQATT, CDR2 SNEGSKA (reference sequence). This CDR3 region has 12 residues. The CDR3 spells CSHRGRQETQYF.

The chain links TRBV6-2 or TRBV6-3 to TRBJ2-5; absent DNA, TCRdb's TRBD2 call cannot be checked. The CDR3 is made up of 16 amino acids. Per the germline V gene, CDR1 is MNHEY and CDR2 is SVGEGT. The CDR3 sequence is CASESAGARNQETQYF.

Considering frequency, this clonotype is large. This chain joins TRBV20-1 and TRBJ2-7; the TCRdb D gene call, TRBD2, has no DNA to confirm it. The germline V gene has CDR1 DFQATT and CDR2 SNEGSKA (reference sequence). This CDR3 contains 14 residues. CDR3 sequence reads: CSARVMEREYEQYF.

The chain has TRBV11-2 and TRBJ2-5; the D call from TCRdb, TRBD2, cannot be confirmed without DNA. This CDR3 region has 15 residues. Germline CDR1 reads SGHAT; CDR2 reads FQNNGV. CDR3 in amino acids: CASSPILGGSETQYF.

The chain recombines TRBV27 with TRBJ2-1; TCRdb's assignment of TRBD2 cannot be checked, as there is no DNA. CDR1 and CDR2 from the germline V gene are MNHEY and SMNVEV (reference sequence). This CDR3 is built from 19 residues. The CDR3 loop reads CASSSPTSGRIIPYNEQFF.

This clonotype is labeled medium-sized based on frequency. J is TRBJ2-5 and V is TRBV20-1; the D gene TCRdb calls, TRBD2, cannot be checked with no DNA. This CDR3 comprises 16 residues. Looked up from germline, CDR1 is DFQATT and CDR2 is SNEGSKA (reference sequence). The CDR3 sequence is CSARDLGGGPQETQYF.

J is TRBJ2-7 and V is TRBV5-1. The CDR3 spans 14 residues. The germline gives CDR1 SGHRS, CDR2 YFSETQ. CDR3 region: CASSLGPPTYEQYF.